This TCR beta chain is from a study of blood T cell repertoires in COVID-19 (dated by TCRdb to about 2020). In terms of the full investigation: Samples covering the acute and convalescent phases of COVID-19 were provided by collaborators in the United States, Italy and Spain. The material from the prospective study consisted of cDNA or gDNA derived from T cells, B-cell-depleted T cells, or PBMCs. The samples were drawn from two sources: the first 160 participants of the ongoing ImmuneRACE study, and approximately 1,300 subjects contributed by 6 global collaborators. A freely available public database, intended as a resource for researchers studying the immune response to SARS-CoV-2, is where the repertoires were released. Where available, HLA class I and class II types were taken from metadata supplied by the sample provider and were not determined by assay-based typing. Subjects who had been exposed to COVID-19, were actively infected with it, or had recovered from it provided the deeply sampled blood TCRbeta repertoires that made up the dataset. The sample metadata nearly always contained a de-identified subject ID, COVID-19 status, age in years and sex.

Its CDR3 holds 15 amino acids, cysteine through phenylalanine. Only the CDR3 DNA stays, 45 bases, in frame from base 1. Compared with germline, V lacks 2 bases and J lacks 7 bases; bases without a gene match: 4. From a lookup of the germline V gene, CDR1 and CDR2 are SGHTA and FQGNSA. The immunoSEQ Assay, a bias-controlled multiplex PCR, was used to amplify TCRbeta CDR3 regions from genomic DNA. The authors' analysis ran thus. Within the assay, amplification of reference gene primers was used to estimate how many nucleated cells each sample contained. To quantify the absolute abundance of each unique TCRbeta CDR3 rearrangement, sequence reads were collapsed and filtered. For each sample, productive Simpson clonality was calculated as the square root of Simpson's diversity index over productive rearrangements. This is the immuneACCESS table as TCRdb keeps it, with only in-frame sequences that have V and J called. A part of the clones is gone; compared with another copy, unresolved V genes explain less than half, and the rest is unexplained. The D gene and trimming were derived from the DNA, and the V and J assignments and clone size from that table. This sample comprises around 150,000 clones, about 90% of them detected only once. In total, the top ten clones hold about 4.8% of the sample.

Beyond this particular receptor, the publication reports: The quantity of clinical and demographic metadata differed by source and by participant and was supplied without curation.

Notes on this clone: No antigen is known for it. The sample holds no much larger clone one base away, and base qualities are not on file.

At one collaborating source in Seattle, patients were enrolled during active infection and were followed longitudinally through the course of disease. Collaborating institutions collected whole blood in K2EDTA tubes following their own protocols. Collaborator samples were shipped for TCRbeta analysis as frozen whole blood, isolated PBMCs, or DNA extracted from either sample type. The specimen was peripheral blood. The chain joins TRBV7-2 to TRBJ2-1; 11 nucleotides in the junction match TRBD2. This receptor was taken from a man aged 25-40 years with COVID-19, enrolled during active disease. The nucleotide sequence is TGTGCCAGCAGCTTAAAACTAGCGGGAGTAAATGAGCAGTTCTTC. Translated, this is CASSLKLAGVNEQFF.